This T cell receptor beta chain comes out of a study of control samples from healthy donors and cancer patients. The method was immunoSEQ multiplex PCR; TCRdb's version includes in-frame clones alone and lacks a portion of them. The sample includes 200,000 to 250,000 clones, about 94% of them seen just once. V gave up 4 bases and J gave up 6 bases; unmatched junction bases: 1. The CDR3 has 15 amino acids. Germline loops: CDR1 SGHNT, CDR2 YYREEE (reference sequence). The chain recombines TRBV5-4 with TRBJ2-2; 15 nucleotides match TRBD2. The source is a man in his forties or fifties in good health. Sequencing used blood. The CDR3 coding sequence is TGTGCCAGCAGCGGGACTAGCGGGGGGCCCGGGGAGCTGTTTTTT. Its protein is CASSGTSGGPGELFF.